A selection of T cell receptor beta chains follows, all from one sample in a study of T cell repertoires in ileal Crohn's disease. The assay was immunoSEQ multiplex PCR, and TCRdb's table has in-frame clones only and misses some. Seen here are about 10,000 clones, around 72% observed once, and the top ten hold around an eighth. The sample comprised ileal tissue. The source of these receptors is an adult with Crohn's disease. Both conserved end residues are part of each CDR3. D genes are given only for firm matches. Where a row states a size, it is once, few, many or the class of an expanded clone; other rows omit it.

CDR3 DNA,CDR3 protein,D gene,J gene,clone size,V gene
TGTGCCAGCAGCTCACAGCGGGGGGCAGGCGAGCAGTACTTC,CASSSQRGAGEQYF,TRBD2,TRBJ2-7,.,TRBV7-2
TGTGCCAGCAGCTTGGCCCCCGGCAGGGGGGATGAAAAACTGTTTTTT,CASSLAPGRGDEKLFF,TRBD1,TRBJ1-4,.,TRBV5-6
TGTGCCAGCAGTGACGGGCTAGCGGGGGGCAACAATGAGCAGTTCTTC,CASSDGLAGGNNEQFF,TRBD2,TRBJ2-1,.,TRBV6-1
TGTGCCAGCAGCTTATACAGGGCCGGGTTTAATAATTCACCCCTCCACTTT,CASSLYRAGFNNSPLHF,.,TRBJ1-6,.,TRBV7-2
TGTGCCAGCGACTTCTACACCTTC,CASDFYTF,.,TRBJ1-2,.,TRBV27
TGTGCCAGCAGCTTTCAGGGTAGCGGGGGATTAGGCTACGAGCAGTACTTC,CASSFQGSGGLGYEQYF,TRBD2,TRBJ2-7,.,TRBV7-2
TGTGCCAGCAGTTTGGGACACCGCTCTGGAAACACCATATATTTT,CASSLGHRSGNTIYF,.,TRBJ1-3,.,TRBV6-5
TGCGCCAGCAGCCACGGGGACACCGGGGAGCTGTTTTTT,CASSHGDTGELFF,.,TRBJ2-2,.,TRBV5-1
TGCGCCAGCAGCACCACCGACAGTACCTACGAGCAGTACTTC,CASSTTDSTYEQYF,.,TRBJ2-7,once,TRBV4-3
TGTGCCAGCAGTTCAACAGGGACGGGGGGCTACACCTTC,CASSSTGTGGYTF,.,TRBJ1-2,few,TRBV27
TGTGCCAGCAATGACGACTACTTCAATGAGCAGTTCTTC,CASNDDYFNEQFF,.,TRBJ2-1,few,TRBV2
TGTGCCTGGAGCGCAGGGACTAGCCCTAATTCACCCCTCCACTTT,CAWSAGTSPNSPLHF,.,TRBJ1-6,.,TRBV30
TGCGCCAGCAGCGTTGCAGGTATCACTGAAGCTTTCTTT,CASSVAGITEAFF,.,TRBJ1-1,.,TRBV5-1
TGTGCCAGCAGCCCCCGGGACAGGGGGCATGATACGCAGTATTTT,CASSPRDRGHDTQYF,TRBD1,TRBJ2-3,.,TRBV7-9
TGTGCCAGCAGTGAATTGGATGGGGACACCTCCTACGAGCAGTACTTC,CASSELDGDTSYEQYF,.,TRBJ2-7,few,TRBV25-1
TGTGCCAGCAGCTACGGACAGGGAGGCACTGAAGCTTTCTTT,CASSYGQGGTEAFF,TRBD1,TRBJ1-1,few,TRBV7-2
TGCGCCAGCAGCTCTGCGGGACAGGGGAGAGGTGAGCAGTTCTTC,CASSSAGQGRGEQFF,TRBD1,TRBJ2-1,.,TRBV5-1
TGTGCCAGCAGTGACCCGCCGGGGACTGGGGCCAACGTCCTGACTTTC,CASSDPPGTGANVLTF,.,TRBJ2-6,.,TRBV6-1
TGTGCCAGCAGTGAGACGATTGGGGCGAGTCGCTATGGCTACACCTTC,CASSETIGASRYGYTF,.,TRBJ1-2,.,TRBV2
TGTGCCGGGGGGGGCATGAGCAATCAGCCCCAGCATTTT,CAGGGMSNQPQHF,.,TRBJ1-5,.,TRBV19
TGTGCCAGCAGTCGCTGGGGACAGGGTGGCAATCAGCCCCAGCATTTT,CASSRWGQGGNQPQHF,TRBD1,TRBJ1-5,.,TRBV27
TGTGCCAGCAGTGAGGCAGGAAGCTCCTACAATGAGCAGTTCTTC,CASSEAGSSYNEQFF,.,TRBJ2-1,.,TRBV2
TGTGCCAGCAGTTTATTGGGACAGGGCCTCTACGAGCAGTACTTC,CASSLLGQGLYEQYF,TRBD1,TRBJ2-7,.,TRBV28
TGTGCCAGCAGTTCCGGGACTAGCGGGATAATACAGTTCTTC,CASSSGTSGIIQFF,TRBD2,TRBJ2-1,.,TRBV6-5
TGCAGCGTTGCCCAGGGGGCAGGCGGGGAGCTGTTTTTT,CSVAQGAGGELFF,TRBD1,TRBJ2-2,.,TRBV29-1
TGCGCCAGCAGCTTGGAGACAGGGGACACCGGGGAGCTGTTTTTT,CASSLETGDTGELFF,TRBD1,TRBJ2-2,.,TRBV5-1
TGCAGCGCGATACAGGGGGCGTATTATGGCTACACCTTC,CSAIQGAYYGYTF,TRBD1,TRBJ1-2,.,TRBV29-1
TGTGCCAGCAGTTACGGCATCTATAATTCACCCCTCCACTTT,CASSYGIYNSPLHF,.,TRBJ1-6,.,TRBV6-5
TGTGCCAGCTCACCATCGGACAGTCGGGAGCAGTACTTC,CASSPSDSREQYF,.,TRBJ2-7,once,TRBV18